This paragraph covers one TCR beta chain sequence. Its target is unknown. The sample comes from a study of T cell repertoires in cytomegalovirus infection. Study-level information: Recently identified HLA-C-restricted CMV epitopes and well-studied HLA-B-restricted CMV epitopes were used by the study. Public TCR beta signatures provided an indication of both CMV infection and a matching HLA type.

TCRdb independently ran MiXCR on the reads; one entry per CDR3 protein. The table has about 700,000 distinct CDR3 sequences, 30% to 35% seen once. General observations from the study: People with CMV and the relevant HLA were identified by cumulative public TCR beta family frequency. Within the response measured ex vivo, HLA-C-restricted CMV-specific TCR beta clonotypes were dominant.

Germline CDR1 and CDR2: LGHNA and YSLEER. J gave up 7 bases and V 0 bases, and 6 bases lay outside the gene matches. This CDR3 has 15 amino acids. This material consisted of cultured PBMCs, taken from culture after CMV antigen stimulation. The chain recombines TRBV4-3 with TRBJ2-3; TRBD2 aligns across 8 bases. The receptor was isolated from a human donor in good health (CMV status not recorded). Some clones in this sample may be carry-over from other donors' samples. DNA of the CDR3: TGCGCCAGCAGCCAAGATGATAGCGGGACTTATACGCAGTATTTT. Its protein product is CASSQDDSGTYTQYF.